What follows describes a single TCR beta chain. Through a sample-barcoded 5' primer and a J-beta primer mix, a second PCR was run for 7 to 11 cycles. Via MiXCR, TCRdb re-called the 5' RACE reads, giving one row per CDR3 protein. Of about 830,000 distinct CDR3 sequences listed, about three fifths are singletons. Every donor provided ten milliliters of peripheral blood. The authors isolated at least 7 million PBMCs per sample. These data originate in a study of blood T cells in healthy people across ages. This sequence was found in a man aged 25-40 years in good health. Sequencing was carried out using blood.

CDR3 DNA sequence: TGCAGCGTTCGTCTGGCCTCGGGACAGGGGGGGTCTAACTATGGCTACACCTTC. It is translated as CSVRLASGQGGSNYGYTF. This chain links TRBV29-1 with TRBJ1-2; 11 bases agree with TRBD1. The CDR3 has 18 residues. J gave up 0 bases and V 5 bases, and 14 bases lay outside the gene matches. CDR1 is SQVTM, CDR2 ANQGSEA, per germline.